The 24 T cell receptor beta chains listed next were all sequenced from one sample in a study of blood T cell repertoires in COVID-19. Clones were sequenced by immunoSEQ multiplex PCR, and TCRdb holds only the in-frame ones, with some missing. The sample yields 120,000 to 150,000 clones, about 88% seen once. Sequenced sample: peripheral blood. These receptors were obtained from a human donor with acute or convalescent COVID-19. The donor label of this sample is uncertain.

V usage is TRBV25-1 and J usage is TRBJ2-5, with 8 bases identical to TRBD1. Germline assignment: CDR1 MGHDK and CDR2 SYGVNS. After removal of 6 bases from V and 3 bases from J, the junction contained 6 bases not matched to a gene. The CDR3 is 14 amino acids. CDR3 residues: CASRPWTGKETQYF. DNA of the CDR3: TGTGCCAGCAGGCCATGGACAGGGAAAGAGACCCAGTACTTC.

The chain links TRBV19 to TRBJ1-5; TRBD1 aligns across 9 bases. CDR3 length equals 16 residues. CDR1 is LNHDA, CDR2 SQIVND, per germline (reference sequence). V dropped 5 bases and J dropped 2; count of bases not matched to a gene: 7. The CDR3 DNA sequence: TGTGCCAGTAGTGGAACAGGGGGCGCGGGCAATCAGCCCCAGCATTTT. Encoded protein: CASSGTGGAGNQPQHF.

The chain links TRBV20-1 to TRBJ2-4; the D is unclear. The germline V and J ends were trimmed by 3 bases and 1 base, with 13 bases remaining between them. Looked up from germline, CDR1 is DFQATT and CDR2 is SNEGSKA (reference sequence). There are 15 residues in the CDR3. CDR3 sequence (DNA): TGCAGTGCTAGTTCGGCGGTGGCGGCCAAAAACATTCAGTACTTC. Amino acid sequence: CSASSAVAAKNIQYF.

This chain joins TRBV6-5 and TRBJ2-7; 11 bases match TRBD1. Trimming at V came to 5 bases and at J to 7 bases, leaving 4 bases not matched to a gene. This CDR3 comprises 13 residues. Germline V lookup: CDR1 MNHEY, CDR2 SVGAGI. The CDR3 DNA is TGTGCCAGCAGTAGGGACAGGGGGAGAGAGCAGTACGTC. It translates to CASSRDRGREQYV.

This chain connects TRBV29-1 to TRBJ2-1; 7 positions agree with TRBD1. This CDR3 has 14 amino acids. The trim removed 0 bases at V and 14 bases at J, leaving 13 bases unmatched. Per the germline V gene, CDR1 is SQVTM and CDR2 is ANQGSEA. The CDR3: CSVEDLGLTQGEFF. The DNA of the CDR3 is TGCAGCGTTGAAGATCTTGGGCTAACCCAGGGGGAGTTCTTC.

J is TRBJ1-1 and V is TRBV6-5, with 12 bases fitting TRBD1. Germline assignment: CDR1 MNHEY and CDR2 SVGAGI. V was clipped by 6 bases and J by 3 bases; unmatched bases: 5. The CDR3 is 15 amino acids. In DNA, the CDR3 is TGTGCCAGCAGGGGGACAGGGGGCGGCCACACTGAAGCTTTCTTT. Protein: CASRGTGGGHTEAFF.

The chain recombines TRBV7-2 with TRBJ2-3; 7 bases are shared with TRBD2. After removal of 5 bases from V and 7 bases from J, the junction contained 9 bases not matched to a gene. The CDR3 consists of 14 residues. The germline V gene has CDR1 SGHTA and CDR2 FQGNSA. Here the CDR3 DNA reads TGTGCCAGCAGCACCCGACTAGCCCAACATACGCAGTATTTT. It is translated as CASSTRLAQHTQYF. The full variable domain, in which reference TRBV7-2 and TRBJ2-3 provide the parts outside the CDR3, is GAGVSQSPSNKVTEKGKDVELRCDPISGHTALYWYRQSLGQGLEFLIYFQGNSAPDKSGLPSDRFSAERTGGSVSTLTIQRTQQEDSAVYLCASSTRLAQHTQYFGPGTRLTVL.

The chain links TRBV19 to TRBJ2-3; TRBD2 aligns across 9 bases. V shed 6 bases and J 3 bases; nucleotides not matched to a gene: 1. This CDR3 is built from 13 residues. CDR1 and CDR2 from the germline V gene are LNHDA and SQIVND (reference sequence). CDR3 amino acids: CASRTSGTDTQYF. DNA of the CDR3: TGTGCCAGTAGGACTAGCGGTACAGATACGCAGTATTTT.

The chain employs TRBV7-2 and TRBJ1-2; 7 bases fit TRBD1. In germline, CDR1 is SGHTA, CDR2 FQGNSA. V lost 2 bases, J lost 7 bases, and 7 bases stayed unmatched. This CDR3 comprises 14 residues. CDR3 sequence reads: CASSLTTGDRGYTF. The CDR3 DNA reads TGTGCCAGCAGCTTAACTACAGGGGACCGTGGCTACACCTTC.

CDR3 region: CASSYPRTGINEQFF. In nucleotides, the CDR3 is TGTGCCAGCAGTTATCCCCGGACAGGGATCAATGAGCAGTTCTTC. The V gene is TRBV27, the J gene TRBJ2-1; 8 bases agree with TRBD1. The CDR3 spans 15 residues. Trimming at V came to 4 bases and at J to 6 bases, leaving 8 bases not matched to a gene. The germline gives CDR1 MNHEY, CDR2 SMNVEV (reference sequence).

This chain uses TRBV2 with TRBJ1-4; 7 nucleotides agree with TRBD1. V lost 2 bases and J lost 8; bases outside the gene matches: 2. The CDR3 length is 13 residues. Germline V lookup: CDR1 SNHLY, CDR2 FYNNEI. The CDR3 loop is CASSEQGDEKLFF. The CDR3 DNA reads TGTGCCAGCAGTGAACAGGGGGACGAAAAACTGTTTTTT.

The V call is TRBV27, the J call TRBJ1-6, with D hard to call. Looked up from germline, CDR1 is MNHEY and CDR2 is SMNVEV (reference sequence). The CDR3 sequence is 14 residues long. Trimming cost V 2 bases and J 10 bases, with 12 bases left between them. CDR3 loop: CASSLNGVGSPLHF. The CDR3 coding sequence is TGTGCCAGCAGTTTAAACGGGGTCGGCTCACCCCTCCACTTT.

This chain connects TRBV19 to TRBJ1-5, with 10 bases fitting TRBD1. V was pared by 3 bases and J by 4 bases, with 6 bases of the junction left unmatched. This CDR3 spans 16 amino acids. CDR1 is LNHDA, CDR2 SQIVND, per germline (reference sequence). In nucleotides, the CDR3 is TGTGCCAGTAGTATGGAGACAGGGGGCATGAATCAGCCCCAGCATTTT. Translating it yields CASSMETGGMNQPQHF.

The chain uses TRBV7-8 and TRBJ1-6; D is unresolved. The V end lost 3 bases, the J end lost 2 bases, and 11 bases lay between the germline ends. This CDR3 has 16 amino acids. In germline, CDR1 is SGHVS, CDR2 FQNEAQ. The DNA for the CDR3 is TGTGCCAGCAGCTTTAAGGGAGTGACCTATAATTCACCCCTCCACTTT. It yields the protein CASSFKGVTYNSPLHF.

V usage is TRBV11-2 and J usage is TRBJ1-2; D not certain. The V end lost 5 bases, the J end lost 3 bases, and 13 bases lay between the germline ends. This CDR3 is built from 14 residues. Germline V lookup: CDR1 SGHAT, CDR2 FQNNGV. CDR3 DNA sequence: TGTGCCAGCAGCCCTCCGTGGGGAGACTATGGCTACACCTTC. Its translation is CASSPPWGDYGYTF.

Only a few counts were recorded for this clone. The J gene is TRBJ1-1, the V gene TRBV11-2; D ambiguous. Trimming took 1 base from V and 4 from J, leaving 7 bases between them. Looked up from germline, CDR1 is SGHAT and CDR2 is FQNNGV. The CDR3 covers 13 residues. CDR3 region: CASSLALSTEAFF. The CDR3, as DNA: TGTGCCAGCAGCTTAGCCCTCAGCACTGAAGCTTTCTTT.

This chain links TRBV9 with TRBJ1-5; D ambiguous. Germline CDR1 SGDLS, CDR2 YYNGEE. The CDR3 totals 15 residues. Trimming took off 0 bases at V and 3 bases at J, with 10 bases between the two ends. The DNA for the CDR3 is TGTGCCAGCAGCGTAGATGCGGCGCACAATCAGCCCCAGCATTTT. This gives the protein CASSVDAAHNQPQHF.

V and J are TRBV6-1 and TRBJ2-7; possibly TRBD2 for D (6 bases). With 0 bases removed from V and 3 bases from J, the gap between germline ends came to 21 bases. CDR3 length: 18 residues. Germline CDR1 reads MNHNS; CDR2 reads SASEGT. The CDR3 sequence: CASSEAPLSAGIIYEQYV. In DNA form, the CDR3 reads TGTGCCAGCAGTGAAGCTCCTTTATCGGCGGGGATTATCTACGAGCAGTACGTC.

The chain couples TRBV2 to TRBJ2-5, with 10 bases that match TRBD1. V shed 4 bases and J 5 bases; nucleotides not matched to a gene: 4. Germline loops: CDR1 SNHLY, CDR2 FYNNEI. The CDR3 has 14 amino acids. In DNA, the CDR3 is TGTGCCAGCAGTGGGGACAGGGGCTGGGAGACCCAGTACTTC. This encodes CASSGDRGWETQYF.

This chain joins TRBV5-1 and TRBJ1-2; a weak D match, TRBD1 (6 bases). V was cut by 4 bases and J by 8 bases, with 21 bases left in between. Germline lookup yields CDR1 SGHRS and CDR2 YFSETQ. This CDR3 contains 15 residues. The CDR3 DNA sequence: TGCGCCAGCAGCCCTGAGGACAGACCGACGTGGGGCTACACCTTC. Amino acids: CASSPEDRPTWGYTF.

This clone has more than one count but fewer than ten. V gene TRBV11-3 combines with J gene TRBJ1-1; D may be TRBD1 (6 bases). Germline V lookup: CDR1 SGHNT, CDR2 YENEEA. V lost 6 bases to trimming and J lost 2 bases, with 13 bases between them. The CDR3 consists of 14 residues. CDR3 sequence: CASSGDNPNTEAFF. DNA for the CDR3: TGTGCCAGCAGTGGGGACAACCCTAACACTGAAGCTTTCTTT.

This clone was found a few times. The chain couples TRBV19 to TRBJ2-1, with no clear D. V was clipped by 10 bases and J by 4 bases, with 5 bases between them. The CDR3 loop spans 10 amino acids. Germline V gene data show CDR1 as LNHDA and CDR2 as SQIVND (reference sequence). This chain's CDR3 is CATQYNEQFF. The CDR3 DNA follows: TGTGCCACCCAATACAATGAGCAGTTCTTC.

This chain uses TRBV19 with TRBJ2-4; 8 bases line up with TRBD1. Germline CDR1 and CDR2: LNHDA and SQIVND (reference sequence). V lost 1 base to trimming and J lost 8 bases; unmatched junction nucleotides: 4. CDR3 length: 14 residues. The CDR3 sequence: CASSIGQGADIQYF. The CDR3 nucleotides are TGTGCCAGTAGTATAGGGCAGGGGGCGGACATTCAGTACTTC.

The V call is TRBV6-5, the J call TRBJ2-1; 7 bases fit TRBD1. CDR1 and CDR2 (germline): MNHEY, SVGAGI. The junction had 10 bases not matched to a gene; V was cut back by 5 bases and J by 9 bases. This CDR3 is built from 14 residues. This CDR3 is CASSLPTGTGEQFF. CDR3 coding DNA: TGTGCCAGCAGTCTCCCGACAGGGACGGGTGAGCAGTTCTTC.